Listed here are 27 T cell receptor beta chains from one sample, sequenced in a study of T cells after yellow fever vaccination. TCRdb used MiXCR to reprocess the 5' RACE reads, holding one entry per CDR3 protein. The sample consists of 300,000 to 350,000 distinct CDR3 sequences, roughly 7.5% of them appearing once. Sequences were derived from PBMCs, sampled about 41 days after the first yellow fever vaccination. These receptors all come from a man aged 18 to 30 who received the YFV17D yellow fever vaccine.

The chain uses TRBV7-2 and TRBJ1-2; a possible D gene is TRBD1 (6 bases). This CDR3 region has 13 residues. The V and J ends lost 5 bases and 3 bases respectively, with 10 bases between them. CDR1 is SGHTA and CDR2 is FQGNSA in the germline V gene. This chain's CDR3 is CASSAGHDYGYTF. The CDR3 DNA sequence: TGTGCCAGCAGCGCGGGACACGACTATGGCTACACCTTC.

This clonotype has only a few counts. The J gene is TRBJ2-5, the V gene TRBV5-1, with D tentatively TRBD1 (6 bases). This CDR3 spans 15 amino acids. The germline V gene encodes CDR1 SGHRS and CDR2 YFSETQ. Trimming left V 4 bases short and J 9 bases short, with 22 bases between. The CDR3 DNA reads TGCGCCAGCAGCCCGCGGACAGCAGCCCAAGAAGCCCAGTACTTC. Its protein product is CASSPRTAAQEAQYF.

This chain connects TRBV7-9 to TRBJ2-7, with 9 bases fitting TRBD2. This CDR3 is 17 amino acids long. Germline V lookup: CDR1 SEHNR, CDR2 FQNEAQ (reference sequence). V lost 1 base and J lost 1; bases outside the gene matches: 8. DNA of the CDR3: TGTGCCAGCAGCTTAGTTAGCGGGGGCAAAATTTCCTACGAGCAGTACTTC. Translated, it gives CASSLVSGGKISYEQYF.

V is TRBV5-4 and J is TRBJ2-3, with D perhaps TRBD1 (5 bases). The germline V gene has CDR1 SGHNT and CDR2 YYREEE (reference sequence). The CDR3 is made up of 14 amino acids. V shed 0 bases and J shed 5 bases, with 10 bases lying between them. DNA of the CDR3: TGTGCCAGCAGCTTGGGCAGGGTTAAAGATACGCAGTATTTT. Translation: CASSLGRVKDTQYF. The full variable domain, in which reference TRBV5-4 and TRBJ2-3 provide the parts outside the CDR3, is ETGVTQSPTHLIKTRGQQVTLRCSSQSGHNTVSWYQQALGQGPQFIFQYYREEENGRGNFPPRFSGLQFPNYSSELNVNALELDDSALYLCASSLGRVKDTQYFGPGTRLTVL.

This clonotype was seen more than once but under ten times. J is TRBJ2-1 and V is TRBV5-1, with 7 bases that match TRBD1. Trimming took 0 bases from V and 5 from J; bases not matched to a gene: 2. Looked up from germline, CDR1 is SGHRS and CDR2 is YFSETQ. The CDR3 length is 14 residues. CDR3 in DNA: TGCGCCAGCAGCTTGGGACAGGGAAACAATGAGCAGTTCTTC. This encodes CASSLGQGNNEQFF.

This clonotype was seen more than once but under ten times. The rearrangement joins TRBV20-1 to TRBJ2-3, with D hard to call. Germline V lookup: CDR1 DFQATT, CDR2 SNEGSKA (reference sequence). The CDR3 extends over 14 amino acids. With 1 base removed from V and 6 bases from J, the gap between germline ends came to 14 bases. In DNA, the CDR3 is TGCAGTGCTAGAGTAGCTAAGTCGGTGGATACGCAGTATTTT. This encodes CSARVAKSVDTQYF.

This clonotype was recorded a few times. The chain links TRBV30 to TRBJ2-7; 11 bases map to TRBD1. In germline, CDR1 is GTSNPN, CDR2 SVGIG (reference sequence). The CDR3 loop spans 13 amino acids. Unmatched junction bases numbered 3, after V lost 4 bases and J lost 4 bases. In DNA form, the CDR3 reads TGTGCCTGGACGGACAGGGGGCCGTACGAGCAGTACTTC. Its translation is CAWTDRGPYEQYF.

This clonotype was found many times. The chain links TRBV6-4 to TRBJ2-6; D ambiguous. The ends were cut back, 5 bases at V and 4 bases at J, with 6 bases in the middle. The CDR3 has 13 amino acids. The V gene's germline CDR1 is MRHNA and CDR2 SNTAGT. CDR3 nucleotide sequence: TGTGCCAGCAGTAGTTCAGGGGCCAACGTCCTGACTTTC. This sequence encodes CASSSSGANVLTF.

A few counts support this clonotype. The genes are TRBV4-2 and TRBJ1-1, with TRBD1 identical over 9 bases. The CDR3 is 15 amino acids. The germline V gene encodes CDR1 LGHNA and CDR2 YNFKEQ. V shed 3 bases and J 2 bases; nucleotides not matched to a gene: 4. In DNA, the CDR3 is TGTGCCAGCAGCCACGGGACAGGGAGAAACACTGAAGCTTTCTTT. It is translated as CASSHGTGRNTEAFF.

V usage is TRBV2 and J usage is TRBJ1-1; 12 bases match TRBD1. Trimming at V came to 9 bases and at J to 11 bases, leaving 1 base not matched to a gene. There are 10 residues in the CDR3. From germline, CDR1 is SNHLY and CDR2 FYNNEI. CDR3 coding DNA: TGTGCCAGGGGACAGGGGGCGGCTTTCTTT. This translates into CARGQGAAFF.

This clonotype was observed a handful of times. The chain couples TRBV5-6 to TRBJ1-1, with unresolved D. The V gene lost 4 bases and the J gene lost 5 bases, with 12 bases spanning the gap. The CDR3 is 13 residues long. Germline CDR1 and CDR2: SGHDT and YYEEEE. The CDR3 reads CASSKDKYTEAFF. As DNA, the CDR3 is TGTGCCAGCAGCAAAGACAAGTATACTGAAGCTTTCTTT.

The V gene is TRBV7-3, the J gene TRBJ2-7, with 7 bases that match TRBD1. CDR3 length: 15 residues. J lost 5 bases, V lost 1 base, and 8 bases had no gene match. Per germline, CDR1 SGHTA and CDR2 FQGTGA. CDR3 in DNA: TGTGCCAGCAGCTTAAGTCCGTGGGACAGCCACGAGCAGTACTTC. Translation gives CASSLSPWDSHEQYF.

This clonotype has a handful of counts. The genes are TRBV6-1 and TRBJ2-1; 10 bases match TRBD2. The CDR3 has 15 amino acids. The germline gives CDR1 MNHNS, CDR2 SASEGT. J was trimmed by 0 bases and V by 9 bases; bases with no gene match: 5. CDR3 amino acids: CASCLAGVSYNEQFF. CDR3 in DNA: TGTGCCAGTTGTCTAGCGGGGGTCTCCTACAATGAGCAGTTCTTC.

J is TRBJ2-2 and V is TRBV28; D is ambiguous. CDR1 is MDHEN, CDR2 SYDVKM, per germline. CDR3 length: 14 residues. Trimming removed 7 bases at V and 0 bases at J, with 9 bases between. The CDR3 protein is CASTTLSNTGELFF. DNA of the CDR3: TGTGCCAGCACCACGCTTTCGAACACCGGGGAGCTGTTTTTT.

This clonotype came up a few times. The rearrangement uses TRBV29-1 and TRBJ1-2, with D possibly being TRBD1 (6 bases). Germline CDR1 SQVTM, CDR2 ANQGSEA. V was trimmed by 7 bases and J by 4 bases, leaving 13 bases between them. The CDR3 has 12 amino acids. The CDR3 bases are TGCAGCGATCAGGGGTTGGCCTATGGCTACACCTTC. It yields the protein CSDQGLAYGYTF. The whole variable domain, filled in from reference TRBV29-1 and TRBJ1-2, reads SAVISQKPSRDICQRGTSLTIQCQVDSQVTMMFWYRQQPGQSLTLIATANQGSEATYESGFVIDKFPISRPNLTFSTLTVSNMSPEDSSIYLCSDQGLAYGYTFGSGTRLTVV.

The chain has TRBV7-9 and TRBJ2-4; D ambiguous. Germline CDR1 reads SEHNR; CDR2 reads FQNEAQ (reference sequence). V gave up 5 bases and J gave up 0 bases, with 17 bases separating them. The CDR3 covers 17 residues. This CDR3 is CASSRRVGSIAKNIQYF. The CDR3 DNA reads TGTGCCAGCAGCCGACGGGTAGGGTCTATAGCCAAAAACATTCAGTACTTC.

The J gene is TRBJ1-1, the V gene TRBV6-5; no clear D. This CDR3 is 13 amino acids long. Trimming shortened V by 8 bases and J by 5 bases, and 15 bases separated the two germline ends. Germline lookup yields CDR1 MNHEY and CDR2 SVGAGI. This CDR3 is CASRTRRETEAFF. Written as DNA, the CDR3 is TGTGCCAGCCGTACGCGACGGGAAACTGAAGCTTTCTTT.

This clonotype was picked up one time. As DNA, the CDR3 is TGTGCCAGCACCTTGAACAATGAGCAGTTCTTC. Protein sequence: CASTLNNEQFF. The chain has TRBV3-1 and TRBJ2-1, with no clear D. The V gene lost 7 bases and the J gene lost 5 bases, with 6 bases spanning the gap. The germline gives CDR1 LGHDT, CDR2 YNNKEL (reference sequence). This CDR3 has 11 residues.

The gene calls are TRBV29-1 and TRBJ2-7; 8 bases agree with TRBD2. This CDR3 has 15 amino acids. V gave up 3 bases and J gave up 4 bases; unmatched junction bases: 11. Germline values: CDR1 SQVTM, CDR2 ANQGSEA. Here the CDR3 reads CSVDKSGGAMYEQYF. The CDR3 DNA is TGCAGCGTTGATAAAAGCGGGGGCGCGATGTACGAGCAGTACTTC.

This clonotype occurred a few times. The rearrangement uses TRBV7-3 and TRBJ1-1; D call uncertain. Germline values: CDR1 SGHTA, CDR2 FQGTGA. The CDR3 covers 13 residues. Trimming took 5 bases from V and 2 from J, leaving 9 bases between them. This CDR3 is CASSRRSNTEAFF. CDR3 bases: TGTGCCAGCAGCCGTAGAAGTAACACTGAAGCTTTCTTT.

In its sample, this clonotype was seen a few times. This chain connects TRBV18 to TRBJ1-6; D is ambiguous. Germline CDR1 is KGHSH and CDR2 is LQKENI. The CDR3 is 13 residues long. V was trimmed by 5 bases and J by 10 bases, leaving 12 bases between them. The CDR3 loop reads CASSSVQLSPLHF. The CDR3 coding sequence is TGTGCCAGCTCATCAGTCCAGTTGTCACCCCTCCACTTT. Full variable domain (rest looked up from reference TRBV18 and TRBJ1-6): NAGVMQNPRHLVRRRGQEARLRCSPMKGHSHVYWYRQLPEEGLKFMVYLQKENIIDESGMPKERFSAEFPKEGPSILRIQQVVRGDSAAYFCASSSVQLSPLHFGNGTRLTVT.

The chain's CDR3 is CASSPGGALHNEQFF. The DNA for the CDR3 is TGTGCCAGCAGCCCCGGCGGGGCTCTCCACAATGAGCAGTTCTTC. The chain joins TRBV7-9 to TRBJ2-1, with a tentative D call TRBD2 (6 bases). CDR1 and CDR2 from the germline V gene are SEHNR and FQNEAQ (reference sequence). Trimming took 5 bases from V and 5 from J, leaving 16 bases between them. CDR3 size: 15 residues.

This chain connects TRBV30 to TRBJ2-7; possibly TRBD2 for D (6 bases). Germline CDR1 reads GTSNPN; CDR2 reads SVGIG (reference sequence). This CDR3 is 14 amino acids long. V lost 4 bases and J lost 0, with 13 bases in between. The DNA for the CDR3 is TGTGCCTGGATGCCTGCGGGGAGCTCCTACGAGCAGTACTTC. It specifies CAWMPAGSSYEQYF.

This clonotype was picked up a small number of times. CDR3 nucleotides: TGTGCCAGCAGCGTCCGGGACGCCGGAAACACCATATATTTT. Translation: CASSVRDAGNTIYF. V and J are TRBV14 and TRBJ1-3; possible D gene TRBD1, 5 bases. Trimming left V 5 bases short and J 4 bases short, with 12 bases between. CDR3 length equals 14 residues. Per the germline V gene, CDR1 is SGHDN and CDR2 is FVKESK. Full variable domain (remainder filled in from reference TRBV14 and TRBJ1-3): EAGVTQFPSHSVIEKGQTVTLRCDPISGHDNLYWYRRVMGKEIKFLLHFVKESKQDESGMPNNRFLAERTGGTYSTLKVQPAELEDSGVYFCASSVRDAGNTIYFGEGSWLTVV.

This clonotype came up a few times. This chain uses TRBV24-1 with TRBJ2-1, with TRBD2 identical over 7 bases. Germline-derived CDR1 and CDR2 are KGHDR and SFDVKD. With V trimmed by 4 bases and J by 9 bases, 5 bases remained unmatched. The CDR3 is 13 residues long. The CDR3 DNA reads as TGTGCCACCAGTGACACCCAGCGGGGTGAGCAGTTCTTC. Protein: CATSDTQRGEQFF.

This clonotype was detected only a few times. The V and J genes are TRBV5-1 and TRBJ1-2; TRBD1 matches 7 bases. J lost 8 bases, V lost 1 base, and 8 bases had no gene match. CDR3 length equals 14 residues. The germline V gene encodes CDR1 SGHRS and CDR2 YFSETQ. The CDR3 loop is CASSLTGGGWGYTF. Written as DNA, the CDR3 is TGCGCCAGCAGCTTGACAGGAGGGGGCTGGGGCTACACCTTC.

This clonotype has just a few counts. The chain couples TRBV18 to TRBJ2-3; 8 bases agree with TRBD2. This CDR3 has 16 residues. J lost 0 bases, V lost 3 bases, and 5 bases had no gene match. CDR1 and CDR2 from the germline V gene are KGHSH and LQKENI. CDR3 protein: CASSPVTGGSTDTQYF. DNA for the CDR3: TGTGCCAGCTCACCGGTGACGGGGGGGAGCACAGATACGCAGTATTTT.